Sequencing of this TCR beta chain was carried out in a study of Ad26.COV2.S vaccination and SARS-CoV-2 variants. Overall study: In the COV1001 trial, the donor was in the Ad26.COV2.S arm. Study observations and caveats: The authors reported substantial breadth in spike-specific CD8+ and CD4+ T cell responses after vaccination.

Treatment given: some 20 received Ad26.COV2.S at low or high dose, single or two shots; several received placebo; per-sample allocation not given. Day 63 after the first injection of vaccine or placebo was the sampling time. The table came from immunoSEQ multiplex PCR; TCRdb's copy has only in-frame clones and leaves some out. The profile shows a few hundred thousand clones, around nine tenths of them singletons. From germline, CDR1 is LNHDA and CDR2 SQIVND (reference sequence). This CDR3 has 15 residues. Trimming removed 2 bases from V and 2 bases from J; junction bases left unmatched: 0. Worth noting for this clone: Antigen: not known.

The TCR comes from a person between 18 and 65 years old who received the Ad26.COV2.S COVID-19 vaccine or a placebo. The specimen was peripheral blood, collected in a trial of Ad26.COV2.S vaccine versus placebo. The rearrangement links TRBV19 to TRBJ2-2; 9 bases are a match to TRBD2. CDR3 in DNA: TGTGCCAGTAGTATACTAGCGGGAAACACCGGGGAGCTGTTTTTT. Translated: CASSILAGNTGELFF.